This section outlines one T cell receptor (beta chain) sequence together with its context. Its antigen is as yet unknown. The record originates from a study of OX40 agonist ivuxolimab in advanced cancers. The overall study: Enrolled patients in dose escalation had cancers that were hepatocellular carcinoma, melanoma, renal cell or head and neck cancer. General study results and limits: Normalized T-cell clonal expansion was also low in a subset of nonresponders. CD8+ T cells averaged more expanded clones than CD4+.

The data were produced by immunoSEQ multiplex PCR, yet TCRdb's version contains in-frame clones alone and is incomplete. The profile shows tens of thousands of clones, 65% to 90% of them singletons. The specimen comprised CD4+ or CD8+ T cells sorted from blood, sampled in a trial of the OX40 agonist ivuxolimab. The sequence derives from an adult with an advanced solid tumor such as melanoma, head and neck, liver or kidney cancer.

CDR3 sequence (DNA): TGCGCCAGCAGGAACCCTAGCGGGTTCCCCTACGAGCAGTACTTC. This translates into CASRNPSGFPYEQYF. The chain combines TRBV5-1 with TRBJ2-7, with 8 bases aligning to TRBD2. This CDR3 comprises 15 residues. With 5 bases clipped from V and 2 bases from J, the junction kept 9 bases outside the gene matches. Germline values: CDR1 SGHRS, CDR2 YFSETQ.